This record looks at one TCR beta chain sequence and its context. This specimen belongs to a study of T cell responses to AZD1222 COVID-19 vaccine. Samples with a second dose at about 4 or about 12 weeks were pooled together. Clones were sequenced by immunoSEQ multiplex PCR, and TCRdb holds only the in-frame ones, with some missing. The sample lists about 140,000 clones, approximately 90% occurring once. The TCR sequence derives from an adult who received the AZD1222 COVID-19 vaccine. Material: peripheral blood, obtained 28 days after the second AZD1222 dose.

CDR3 DNA: TGTGCCAGCACCCCCCTCCGGGACTTTGGCTACACCTTC. Translation gives CASTPLRDFGYTF. This chain uses TRBV28 with TRBJ1-2; D might be TRBD1 (5 bases). V was trimmed by 7 bases and J by 7 bases, leaving 16 bases between them. The CDR3 covers 13 residues. Germline V gene data show CDR1 as MDHEN and CDR2 as SYDVKM.